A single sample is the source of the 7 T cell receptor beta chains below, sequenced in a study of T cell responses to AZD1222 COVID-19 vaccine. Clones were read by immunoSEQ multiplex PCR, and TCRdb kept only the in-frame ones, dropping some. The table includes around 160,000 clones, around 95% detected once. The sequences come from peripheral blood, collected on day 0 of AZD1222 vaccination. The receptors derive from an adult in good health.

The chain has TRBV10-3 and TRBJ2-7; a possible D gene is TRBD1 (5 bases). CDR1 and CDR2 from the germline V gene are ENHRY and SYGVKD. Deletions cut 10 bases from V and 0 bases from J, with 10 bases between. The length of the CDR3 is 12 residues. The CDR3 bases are TGTGCCACCAGACAGATCTCCTACGAGCAGTACTTC. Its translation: CATRQISYEQYF.

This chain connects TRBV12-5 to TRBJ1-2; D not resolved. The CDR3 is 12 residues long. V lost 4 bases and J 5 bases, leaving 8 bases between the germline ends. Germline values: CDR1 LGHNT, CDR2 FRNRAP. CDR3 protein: CASGYSLYGYTF. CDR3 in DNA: TGTGCTAGTGGTTATTCCCTTTATGGCTACACCTTC.

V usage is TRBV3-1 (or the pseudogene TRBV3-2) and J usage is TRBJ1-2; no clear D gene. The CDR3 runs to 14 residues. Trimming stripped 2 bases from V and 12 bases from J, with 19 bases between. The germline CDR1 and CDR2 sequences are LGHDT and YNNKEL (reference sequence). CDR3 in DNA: TGTGCCAGCAGCCAAAAGCGGGTTCGAGAAGTTCACACCTTC. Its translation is CASSQKRVREVHTF.

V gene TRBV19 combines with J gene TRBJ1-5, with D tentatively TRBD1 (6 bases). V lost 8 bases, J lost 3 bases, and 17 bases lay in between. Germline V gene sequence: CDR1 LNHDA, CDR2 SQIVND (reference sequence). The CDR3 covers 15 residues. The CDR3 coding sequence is TGTGCCAGTGCCGTCGGGCAGGGGTACAATCAGCCCCAGCATTTT. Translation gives CASAVGQGYNQPQHF. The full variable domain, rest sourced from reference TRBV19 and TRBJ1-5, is DGGITQSPKYLFRKEGQNVTLSCEQNLNHDAMYWYRQDPGQGLRLIYYSQIVNDFQKGDIAEGYSVSREKKESFPLTVTSAQKNPTAFYLCASAVGQGYNQPQHFGDGTRLSIL.

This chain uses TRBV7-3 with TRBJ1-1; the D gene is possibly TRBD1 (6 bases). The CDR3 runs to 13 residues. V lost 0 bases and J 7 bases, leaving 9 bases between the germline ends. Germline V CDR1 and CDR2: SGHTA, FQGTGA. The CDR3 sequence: CASSLTLDSEAFF. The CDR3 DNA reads TGTGCCAGCAGCTTAACCTTGGACAGTGAAGCTTTCTTT.

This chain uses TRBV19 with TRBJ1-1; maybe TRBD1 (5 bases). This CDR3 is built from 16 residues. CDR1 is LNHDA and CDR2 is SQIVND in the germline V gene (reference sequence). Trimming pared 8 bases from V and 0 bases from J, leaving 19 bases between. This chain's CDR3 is CASRVQAYPMNTEAFF. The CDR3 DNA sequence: TGTGCCAGTCGAGTACAGGCATATCCCATGAACACTGAAGCTTTCTTT.

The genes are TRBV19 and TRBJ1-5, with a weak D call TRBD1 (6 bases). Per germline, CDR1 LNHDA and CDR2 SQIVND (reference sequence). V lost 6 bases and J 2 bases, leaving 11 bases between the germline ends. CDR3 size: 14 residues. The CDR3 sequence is CASRWAGGNQPQHF. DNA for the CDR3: TGTGCCAGTAGGTGGGCAGGGGGCAATCAGCCCCAGCATTTT.